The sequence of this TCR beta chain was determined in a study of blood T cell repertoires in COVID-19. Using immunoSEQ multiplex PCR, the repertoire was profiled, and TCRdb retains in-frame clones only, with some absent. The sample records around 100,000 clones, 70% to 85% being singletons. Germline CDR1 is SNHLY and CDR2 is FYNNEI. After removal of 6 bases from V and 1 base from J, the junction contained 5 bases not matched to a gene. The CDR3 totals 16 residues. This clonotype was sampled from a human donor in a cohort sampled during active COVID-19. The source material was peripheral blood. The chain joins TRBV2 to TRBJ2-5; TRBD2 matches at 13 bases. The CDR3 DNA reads TGTGCCAGCAGCGCACTAGCGGGAGGGCCCCAAGAGACCCAGTACTTC. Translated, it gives CASSALAGGPQETQYF. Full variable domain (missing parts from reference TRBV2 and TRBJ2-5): EPEVTQTPSHQVTQMGQEVILRCVPISNHLYFYWYRQILGQKVEFLVSFYNNEISEKSEIFDDQFSVERPDGSNFTLKIRSTKLEDSAMYFCASSALAGGPQETQYFGPGTRLLVL.